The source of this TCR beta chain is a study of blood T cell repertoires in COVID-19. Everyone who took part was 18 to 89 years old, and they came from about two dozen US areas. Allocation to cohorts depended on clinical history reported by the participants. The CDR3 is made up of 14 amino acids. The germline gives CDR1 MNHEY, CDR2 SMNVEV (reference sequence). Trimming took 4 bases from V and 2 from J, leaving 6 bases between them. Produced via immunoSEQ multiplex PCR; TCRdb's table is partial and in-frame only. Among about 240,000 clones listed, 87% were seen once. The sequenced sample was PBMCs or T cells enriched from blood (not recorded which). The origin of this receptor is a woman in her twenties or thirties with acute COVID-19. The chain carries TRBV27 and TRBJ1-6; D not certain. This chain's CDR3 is CASSSPPYNSPLHF. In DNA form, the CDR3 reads TGTGCCAGCAGTTCCCCTCCCTATAATTCACCCCTCCACTTT.